This T cell receptor beta chain was identified in a study of PD-1 blockade in classical Hodgkin lymphoma. On this clone itself: Antigen specificity is unknown.

Using immunoSEQ multiplex PCR, the repertoire was profiled, and TCRdb retains in-frame clones only, with some absent. The sample has around 65,000 clones, approximately 90% seen once; the top ten hold around 13%. With no exception, relapse followed autologous stem cell transplantation in all patients, and brentuximab vedotin exposure varied. CDR1 and CDR2 from the germline V gene are SGHAT and FQDESV (reference sequence). This CDR3 region has 16 residues. V was pared by 2 bases and J by 0 bases, with 14 bases between. General study findings and limits: Baseline TCR diversity was reportedly lower in newly diagnosed patients than in healthy donors. It was reported as lower still in relapsed/refractory patients. Repertoire difference causes, possibly disease activity or prior therapy, remain undefined.

This receptor was taken from a human donor with classical Hodgkin lymphoma. The material was peripheral blood mononuclear cells (PBMCs), obtained at baseline. The J gene is TRBJ2-7, the V gene TRBV11-1; TRBD2 might be the D (5 bases). CDR3 residues: CASSLPAYGGSYEQYF. DNA for the CDR3: TGTGCCAGCAGCTTACCAGCGTACGGAGGCTCCTACGAGCAGTACTTC.